This T cell receptor (beta chain) came from a study of T cell responses to AZD1222 COVID-19 vaccine. The method was immunoSEQ multiplex PCR; TCRdb's version includes in-frame clones alone and lacks a portion of them. In the table there are around 74,000 clones, around 90% of which are singletons. This CDR3 comprises 15 residues. The J segment lost 4 bases and the V segment lost 2 bases, leaving 3 bases of the junction unmatched. Per the germline V gene, CDR1 is SGHRS and CDR2 is YFSETQ. On this clone: The antigen is not known.

The study's findings and limits: Spike as a whole was targeted by vaccine-associated CD4 TCRs, dominant at 160-218 and 743-854. White British donors predominated, females outnumbered males, and clonal diversity was possibly underestimated.

The TCR sequence derives from an adult in good health. The V gene is TRBV5-1, the J gene TRBJ2-3; 11 bases match TRBD2. Sequenced material: peripheral blood, taken on day 0 of MenACWY control vaccination. The CDR3 DNA reads as TGCGCCAGCAGCTTTAGCGGGGGGGCATCAGATACGCAGTATTTT. Protein product: CASSFSGGASDTQYF.